This TCR beta chain comes out of a study of GPR56 and killer-like receptors on CD4 memory cells (dated by TCRdb to the late 2010s). About the investigation overall: According to the study's proposal, human CD4+ memory T-cell differentiation and cytokine production potential are marked by the progressive acquisition of KLRB1, KLRG1, GPR56 and then KLRF1. The healthy blood donors were described in the study as age-matched to the liver disease patients, whose median age was about 68 years. Beyond this particular receptor, the publication reports: Diversity and similarity analyses were restricted to the 100 most expanded clones per population rather than full repertoires. Clones dominating late populations 4 and 5 were also found in early populations 1 and 2, which the authors took as evidence for linear differentiation. Low clonal frequency was observed in the marker-negative population, and a progressive increase in clonal frequency, with a corresponding decrease in TCRbeta diversity, was observed along the proposed pathway. TCR repertoires overlapped especially between the late populations 4 and 5, and partly population 3.

The CDR3 sequence holds 15 residues, the cysteine and phenylalanine included. No DNA is recorded. Before TCRbeta sequencing, fluorescence-activated cell sorting was used to enrich five KLR/GPR56-defined CD4+ populations. To test a linear memory differentiation pathway, the researchers sequenced TCRbeta repertoires from five CD4+ T-cell subsets that were defined by expression of KLRB1, KLRG1, GPR56 and KLRF1. TCR-sequenced cells came from peripheral blood of healthy control individuals, reported as five donors in the TCRbeta analysis figure. The researchers collected heparinized peripheral blood and processed every sample within one hour of retrieval. To isolate peripheral blood mononuclear cells, blood was diluted 1:2 in PBS and put through Biocoll density gradient centrifugation at room temperature. Before flow sorting, freshly isolated PBMCs underwent magnetic sorting with anti-CD4 MicroBeads to enrich CD4+ T cells. A BD FACSAria II was used to sort CD4+ T cells, enriched from the PBMCs of healthy donors, according to marker expression. For surface staining, the researchers used Miltenyi Biotec antibodies: anti-KLRB1 clone 191B8, anti-KLRF1 clone 4A4.D10 and anti-KLRG1 clone REA261.

Note on this clonotype: What antigen it recognizes has not been identified.

These reads were obtained on an Illumina HiSeq 2500. The recombined TCRbeta locus was amplified by a previously published PCR protocol to build sequencing libraries. Per the authors' processing: Reads whose average quality score was below 30 were removed, and the reads that remained were processed with IMSEQ. Each clonotype was defined by the combination of Vbeta gene, Jbeta gene and CDR3 amino acid sequence. The Morisita-Horn index, computed on the top 100 expanded clones, was used to measure repertoire overlap between populations. Clonal diversity was assessed with Rényi diversity profiles calculated on the top 100 expanded clones. Reprocessed by TCRdb, the reads give a single entry per CDR3 protein sequence, without DNA. TCRdb, rather than the study authors, made the V and J calls. The table for this sample shows approximately 3,300 distinct CDR3 sequences. Of the sample, roughly 5.3% is held by the ten largest clones.

The chain couples TRBV12-3 or TRBV12-4 to TRBJ1-1; TCRdb calls TRBD1, which cannot be checked without DNA. The sequencing input was memory CD4+ T cells from blood. The source is a human donor in good health. The CDR3 here reads CASGGRQGQNTEAFF.